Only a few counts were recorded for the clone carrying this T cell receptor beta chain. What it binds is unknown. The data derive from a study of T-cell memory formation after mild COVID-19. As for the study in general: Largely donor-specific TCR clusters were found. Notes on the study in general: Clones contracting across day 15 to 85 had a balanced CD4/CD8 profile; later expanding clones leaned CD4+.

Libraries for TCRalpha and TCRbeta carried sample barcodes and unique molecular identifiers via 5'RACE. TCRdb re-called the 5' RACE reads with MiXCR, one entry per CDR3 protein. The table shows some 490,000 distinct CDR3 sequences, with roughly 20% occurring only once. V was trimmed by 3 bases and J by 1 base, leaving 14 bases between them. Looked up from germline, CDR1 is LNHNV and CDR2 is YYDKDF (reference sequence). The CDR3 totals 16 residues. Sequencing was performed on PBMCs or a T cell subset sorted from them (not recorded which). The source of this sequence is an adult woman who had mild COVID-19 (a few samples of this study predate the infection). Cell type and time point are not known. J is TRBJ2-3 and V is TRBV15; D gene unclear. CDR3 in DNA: TGTGCCACCAGCAGTGGCACGATTCTCCGCACAGATACGCAGTATTTT. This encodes CATSSGTILRTDTQYF.